The rows below give T cell receptor beta chains drawn from one sample of a study of brain metastases from non-small cell lung cancer. Data came from immunoSEQ multiplex PCR; TCRdb stores just in-frame clones and leaves some out. The sample includes more than 2,500 clones, over 80% seen only once; the top ten take about 4.5%. Sequences were obtained from primary lung tumor tissue. The receptor source for this set is a donor at least 40 years old with non-small cell lung cancer. CDR3s leave out the opening cysteine and the closing phenylalanine or tryptophan. The D gene is left open where the match is weak.

V	D	J	CDR3
TRBV5-1	TRBD1	TRBJ2-1	ASRSFSGQDLYNEQF
TRBV12-3/TRBV12-4	-	TRBJ1-1	ASSRGNTEAF
TRBV7-8	-	TRBJ2-7	ASTQRGAWDEQY
TRBV7-8	-	TRBJ2-7	ASSYVIGGGDEQY
TRBV3-1/TRBV3-2	TRBD1	TRBJ2-6	ASSQEGTGRSGANVLT
TRBV4-1	-	TRBJ1-2	ASRGETGGYT
TRBV7-3	-	TRBJ2-2	ASSVQGTGELF
TRBV15	-	TRBJ2-5	ATSRDPGQKQETQY
TRBV30	-	TRBJ1-6	AWGRGSSYNSPLH
TRBV2	TRBD1	TRBJ2-3	ASTNRQGHADTQY
TRBV19	-	TRBJ1-5	ASSISINQPQH
TRBV2	TRBD1	TRBJ1-5	ASRAHRGLSNQPQH
TRBV24-1	TRBD1	TRBJ2-3	ATNDDRATDTQY
TRBV5-4	TRBD2	TRBJ2-7	ASSRGGPASGGRYEQY
TRBV5-6	-	TRBJ2-5	ASSSYSLEETQY
TRBV19	TRBD1	TRBJ1-5	ANSTGAVNNQPQH
TRBV18	TRBD1	TRBJ2-2	ASSNPGQGEAGELF
TRBV7-6	TRBD2	TRBJ2-6	ASSDRGGVTGANVLT
TRBV6-2/TRBV6-3	TRBD2	TRBJ2-3	ASSDSVGGGSTDTQY
TRBV5-1	TRBD1	TRBJ2-7	ASSHTGGFYEQY